These 21 T cell receptor beta chains were sequenced from one sample in a study of T cells after yellow fever vaccination. TCRdb reprocessed the 5' RACE reads with MiXCR, giving one entry per CDR3 protein. The sample includes about 310,000 distinct CDR3 sequences, 3.6% of them seen just once. The input for sequencing was PBMCs, taken on the day of the yellow fever booster vaccination. These TCRs come from a young man who received the YFV17D yellow fever vaccine.

The sample holds many counts of this clonotype. The chain uses TRBV6-5 and TRBJ2-7; 7 bases match TRBD2. Unmatched junction bases numbered 2, after V lost 2 bases and J lost 1 base. The CDR3 extends over 14 amino acids. In germline, CDR1 is MNHEY, CDR2 SVGAGI. CDR3 nucleotide sequence: TGTGCCAGCAGTTACGCGGGAGATTCCTACGAGCAGTACGTC. Encoded protein: CASSYAGDSYEQYV.

The chain uses TRBV7-2 and TRBJ1-2, with D possibly matching TRBD1 (6 bases). Trimming left V 1 base short and J 6 bases short, with 15 bases between. The CDR3 contains 15 residues. CDR1 SGHTA and CDR2 FQGNSA come from the germline V gene. The CDR3 DNA reads as TGTGCCAGCAGCTTAGATCCCGGGGGCCGTAATGGCTACACCTTC. Translation: CASSLDPGGRNGYTF.

This clonotype was detected a few times. This chain links TRBV5-5 with TRBJ2-5, with TRBD2 matching over 9 bases. The length of the CDR3 is 17 residues. The V gene's germline CDR1 is SGHKS and CDR2 YYEKEE (reference sequence). Unmatched junction bases numbered 15, after V lost 3 bases and J lost 6 bases. The chain's CDR3 is CASSSAARLAGSKTQYF. The DNA for the CDR3 is TGTGCCAGCAGCTCGGCCGCCAGGCTAGCGGGGTCAAAGACCCAGTACTTC.

The V and J genes are TRBV5-1 and TRBJ1-2; D unclear. The CDR3 consists of 13 residues. CDR1 and CDR2 from the germline V gene are SGHRS and YFSETQ. Trimming took 6 bases from V and 2 from J, leaving 11 bases between them. The CDR3 DNA sequence: TGCGCCAGCAACGATGGACGGAACTATGGCTACACCTTC. Protein sequence: CASNDGRNYGYTF.

This clonotype was counted ten times or more. CDR3 nucleotide sequence: TGTGCCAGCCGGACTAGCGGTAAAATAACAGATACGCAGTATTTT. Translated, it gives CASRTSGKITDTQYF. V and J are TRBV12-3 or TRBV12-4 and TRBJ2-3, with TRBD2 matching over 10 bases. The CDR3 sequence is 15 residues long. Trimming cost V 8 bases and J 3 bases; bases outside gene matches: 8.

In this sample, this clonotype turned up a few times. The V gene is TRBV12-3 or TRBV12-4, the J gene TRBJ2-3; possibly TRBD2 for D (5 bases). The CDR3 runs to 17 residues. V lost 5 bases to trimming and J lost 4 bases, with 22 bases between them. Here the CDR3 DNA reads TGTGCCAGCAGTCCACGTGGGAGCACCATCCGCGCAGATACGCAGTATTTT. This sequence encodes CASSPRGSTIRADTQYF.

There are a few counts of this clonotype. The rearrangement joins TRBV2 to TRBJ1-2; TRBD1 might be the D (6 bases). Germline V CDR1 and CDR2: SNHLY, FYNNEI. Trimming shortened V by 8 bases and J by 2 bases, and 15 bases separated the two germline ends. The CDR3 is 14 amino acids. The CDR3 DNA sequence: TGTGCCAGCGCAGGACAGCCCCTAAACTATGGCTACACCTTC. Protein sequence: CASAGQPLNYGYTF.

This clonotype was seen at least ten times. This chain joins TRBV20-1 and TRBJ1-6; a possible D gene is TRBD1 (5 bases). The CDR3 runs 13 residues. Trimming left V 4 bases short and J 10 bases short, with 14 bases between. Looked up from germline, CDR1 is DFQATT and CDR2 is SNEGSKA (reference sequence). This chain's CDR3 is CSATQGAESPLHF. Here the CDR3 DNA reads TGCAGTGCTACGCAGGGTGCAGAATCACCCCTCCACTTT.

This clonotype was detected many times. The chain joins TRBV25-1 to TRBJ2-1; the match to TRBD2 covers 8 bases. The trim removed 5 bases at V and 12 bases at J, leaving 15 bases unmatched. Germline V gene sequence: CDR1 MGHDK, CDR2 SYGVNS. The CDR3 is 15 amino acids. CDR3 loop: CASSIAGPIVGGQFF. The CDR3 DNA is TGTGCCAGCAGTATAGCGGGGCCCATCGTCGGGGGGCAGTTCTTC.

This clonotype was picked up many times. The rearrangement joins TRBV25-1 to TRBJ2-3; 9 nucleotides match TRBD2. CDR1 and CDR2 from the germline V gene are MGHDK and SYGVNS. V lost 7 bases and J lost 1; bases outside the gene matches: 6. The CDR3 length is 15 residues. This CDR3 reads CASTKRGAGTDTQYF. CDR3 DNA: TGTGCCAGCACCAAGCGGGGGGCCGGCACAGATACGCAGTATTTT.

This clonotype occurred many times. This chain joins TRBV4-1 and TRBJ1-2; no reliable D call. The CDR3 extends over 15 amino acids. Germline assignment: CDR1 MGHRA and CDR2 YSYEKL. V was cut by 1 base and J by 0 bases, with 9 bases left in between. The CDR3 sequence is CASSQVRRANYGYTF. The CDR3 DNA follows: TGCGCCAGCAGCCAAGTGAGAAGAGCTAACTATGGCTACACCTTC.

In this sample, this clonotype turned up a few times. The rearrangement links TRBV20-1 to TRBJ2-1, with D possibly called TRBD1 or TRBD2 (5 bases each). The V and J ends lost 2 bases and 1 base respectively, with 9 bases between them. This CDR3 spans 14 amino acids. CDR1 is DFQATT, CDR2 SNEGSKA, per germline (reference sequence). The CDR3 protein is CSARWGGSYNEQFF. CDR3 coding DNA: TGCAGTGCTAGATGGGGCGGGTCCTACAATGAGCAGTTCTTC.

This clonotype was seen many times. The chain uses TRBV5-1 and TRBJ1-1, with no clear D. This CDR3 has 14 amino acids. V dropped 1 base and J dropped 1 base, with 8 bases sitting between them. Germline V gene lookup returns CDR1 SGHRS and CDR2 YFSETQ. The CDR3 DNA is TGCGCCAGCAGCTTGAACGGTGCGAACACTGAAGCTTTCTTT. Protein sequence: CASSLNGANTEAFF.

Worth noting for this clonotype: This may be a read error, as it is one base from a much larger clone. J is TRBJ2-3 and V is TRBV12-3 or TRBV12-4; D may be TRBD1 or TRBD2 (5 bases each). This CDR3 contains 13 residues. V lost 2 bases to trimming and J lost 4 bases, with 7 bases between them. The chain's CDR3 is CASSLWGSDTQYF. In DNA form, the CDR3 reads TGTGCCAGCAGTTTATGGGGGTCAGATACGCAGTATTTT.

This clonotype was seen repeatedly, ten times or more. The chain is built from TRBV20-1 and TRBJ2-3; 10 nucleotides line up with TRBD2. The trim removed 6 bases at V and 7 bases at J, leaving 7 bases unmatched. Germline V lookup: CDR1 DFQATT, CDR2 SNEGSKA (reference sequence). This CDR3 region has 13 residues. The CDR3 is CSASSGGWHTQYF. Here the CDR3 DNA reads TGCAGTGCCAGTAGCGGGGGGTGGCATACGCAGTATTTT.

J is TRBJ1-2 and V is TRBV19, with 7 nucleotides matching TRBD1. CDR1 and CDR2 (germline): LNHDA, SQIVND (reference sequence). The CDR3 loop spans 14 amino acids. V lost 6 bases, J lost 4 bases, and 8 bases stayed unmatched. In DNA, the CDR3 is TGTGCCAGTAGATTGACAGGGTCCAGCTATGGCTACACCTTC. Protein: CASRLTGSSYGYTF.

Many counts were recorded for this clonotype. The V gene is TRBV20-1, the J gene TRBJ2-3; D is unclear. CDR3 length: 12 amino acids. V dropped 1 base and J dropped 6 bases, with 8 bases sitting between them. Germline V gene data show CDR1 as DFQATT and CDR2 as SNEGSKA (reference sequence). The CDR3 reads CSARGSWDTQYF. The DNA for the CDR3 is TGCAGTGCTAGAGGGTCGTGGGATACGCAGTATTTT.

This clonotype has more than one count but fewer than ten. This chain joins TRBV6-5 and TRBJ2-1; 10 bases are a match to TRBD1. Per the germline V gene, CDR1 is MNHEY and CDR2 is SVGAGI. Germline trimming cut 6 bases from V and 7 bases from J; bases unmatched to any gene: 9. The CDR3 totals 15 residues. CDR3 loop: CASSRGTGVGNEQFF. CDR3 coding DNA: TGTGCCAGCAGCAGGGGGACAGGGGTAGGTAATGAGCAGTTCTTC.

This clonotype was counted between two and nine times. The chain joins TRBV6-5 to TRBJ2-1; 10 bases agree with TRBD2. CDR1 is MNHEY and CDR2 is SVGAGI in the germline V gene. With 6 bases clipped from V and 1 base from J, the junction kept 6 bases outside the gene matches. The CDR3 has 16 residues. CDR3 residues: CASRRAAGGSYNEQFF. DNA for the CDR3: TGTGCCAGCAGGAGAGCAGCGGGGGGGTCCTACAATGAGCAGTTCTTC.

This clonotype has only a few counts. This chain links TRBV5-6 with TRBJ1-3, with D perhaps matching TRBD1 (5 bases). V shed 4 bases and J shed 2 bases, with 16 bases lying between them. The CDR3 has 16 residues. Germline CDR1 SGHDT, CDR2 YYEEEE. CDR3 nucleotides: TGTGCCAGCAGCCTACTATCCGGGACGGCTGGAAACACCATATATTTT. Translation gives CASSLLSGTAGNTIYF. The variable domain in full, with the rest retrieved from reference TRBV5-6 and TRBJ1-3, is DAGVTQSPTHLIKTRGQQVTLRCSPKSGHDTVSWYQQALGQGPQFIFQYYEEEERQRGNFPDRFSGHQFPNYSSELNVNALLLGDSALYLCASSLLSGTAGNTIYFGEGSWLTVV.

In this sample, this clonotype turned up many times. This chain uses TRBV7-3 with TRBJ2-3, with 10 nucleotides matching TRBD1. CDR1 is SGHTA and CDR2 is FQGTGA in the germline V gene. The ends lost 1 base at V and 1 base at J; junction bases unmatched: 8. The CDR3 totals 18 residues. In DNA form, the CDR3 reads TGTGCCAGCAGCTTAAACCGGTTGGGGACAGGGGGCACAGATACGCAGTATTTT. Amino acids: CASSLNRLGTGGTDTQYF.